The subject of this entry is one TCR beta chain. This CDR3 region has 14 residues. V dropped 1 base and J dropped 0 bases, with 7 bases sitting between them. Per the germline V gene, CDR1 is SGHTA and CDR2 is FQGNSA. During active infection, Seattle patients enrolled and were then monitored through disease. These data are taken from a study of blood T cell repertoires in COVID-19. Whole-study context: Acute and convalescent COVID-19 samples came from the United States, Italy and Spain. T cells, B-cell-depleted T cells, or PBMCs supplied cDNA or gDNA.

In the study's own analysis: The authors estimated nucleated cell counts from reference gene primer amplification. Measured with immunoSEQ multiplex PCR; TCRdb has only the in-frame clones, and not every one. The DNA was the basis for D and trimming; V, J and clone size are from that table. The table shows some 68,000 clones, with about 90% occurring only once. This TCR was recovered from a man aged 50 to 59 with COVID-19, enrolled during active disease. J is TRBJ2-7 and V is TRBV7-2; TRBD2 might be the D (6 bases). The sequenced sample was peripheral blood. The CDR3 DNA follows: TGTGCCAGCAGCTTAGTAGCGGACTCCTACGAGCAGTACTTC. Protein product: CASSLVADSYEQYF.